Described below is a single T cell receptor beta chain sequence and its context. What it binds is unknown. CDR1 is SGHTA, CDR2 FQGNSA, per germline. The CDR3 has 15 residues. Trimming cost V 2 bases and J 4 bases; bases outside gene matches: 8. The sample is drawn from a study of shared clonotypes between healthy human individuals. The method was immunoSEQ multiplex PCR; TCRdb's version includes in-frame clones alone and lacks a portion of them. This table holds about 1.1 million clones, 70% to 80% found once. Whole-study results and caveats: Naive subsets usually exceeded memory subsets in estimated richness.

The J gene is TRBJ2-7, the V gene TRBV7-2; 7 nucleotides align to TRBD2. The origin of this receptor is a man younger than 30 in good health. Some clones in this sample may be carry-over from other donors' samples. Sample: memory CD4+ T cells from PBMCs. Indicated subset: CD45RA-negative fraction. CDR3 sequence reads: CASSLLIAGDYEQYF. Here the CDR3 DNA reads TGTGCCAGCAGCTTACTGATTGCGGGAGATTACGAGCAGTACTTC. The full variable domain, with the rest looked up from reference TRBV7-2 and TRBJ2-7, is GAGVSQSPSNKVTEKGKDVELRCDPISGHTALYWYRQSLGQGLEFLIYFQGNSAPDKSGLPSDRFSAERTGGSVSTLTIQRTQQEDSAVYLCASSLLIAGDYEQYFGPGTRLTVT.